The 22 T cell receptor beta chains given below trace back to one sample, sequenced in a study of vaccination effects on CD4 cells after COVID-19. Antigens of these TCRs are unknown. Pools of viral peptides were used by the ViraFEST assay to expand antigen-specific CD4+ T cells ahead of sequencing. When around 10 days of culture had elapsed, CD4+ T cells were isolated. PCR showed that the person got SARS-CoV-2 infection at some point between March and December 2020. BNT162b2 vaccine or mRNA-1273 vaccine was given to participants in two doses. Generated by immunoSEQ multiplex PCR, the TCRdb table keeps only in-frame clones and is missing some. The sample lists 14,000 or so clones; 80% were seen once. The sample here was CD4+ T cells from PBMCs cultured with SARS-CoV-2 spike peptides, taken after COVID-19 vaccination. The receptors shown here come from a human donor who had a prior SARS-CoV-2 infection.

V and J are TRBV12-3 or TRBV12-4 and TRBJ1-6; no clear D. The CDR3 runs to 12 residues. V was pared by 6 bases and J by 10 bases, with 10 bases between. As DNA, the CDR3 is TGTGCCAGCAGCCGACCTTTATCACCCCTCCACTTT. Its translation is CASSRPLSPLHF.

This clone has a handful of counts. This rearrangement joins TRBV11-2 to TRBJ1-4; D is ambiguous. V was trimmed by 3 bases and J by 8 bases, leaving 16 bases between them. The germline CDR1 and CDR2 sequences are SGHAT and FQNNGV. CDR3 length equals 15 residues. The CDR3 region is CASSFNGISEEKLFF. For the CDR3, the DNA is TGTGCCAGCAGCTTTAACGGTATCTCGGAAGAAAAACTGTTTTTT.

The chain couples TRBV6-5 to TRBJ1-1; 7 positions match TRBD1. The CDR3 covers 13 residues. Germline values: CDR1 MNHEY, CDR2 SVGAGI. V shed 4 bases and J 4 bases; nucleotides not matched to a gene: 3. CDR3 region: CASSSDRSTEAFF. CDR3 coding DNA: TGTGCCAGCAGTTCGGACAGGAGCACTGAAGCTTTCTTT.

This chain joins TRBV10-3 and TRBJ2-1; 9 positions agree with TRBD1. The CDR3 runs to 14 residues. Trimming at V came to 6 bases and at J to 6 bases, leaving 6 bases not matched to a gene. CDR1 ENHRY and CDR2 SYGVKD come from the germline V gene. The CDR3: CAIREGTGSNEQFF. The DNA of the CDR3 is TGTGCCATCAGGGAAGGGACAGGGAGCAATGAGCAGTTCTTC.

The CDR3 bases are TGCGCCAGCAGCCAAGATCGGGCGGGAGCCTCCTACGAGCAGTACTTC. Protein product: CASSQDRAGASYEQYF. The gene calls are TRBV4-3 and TRBJ2-7; 7 bases fit TRBD2. There are 16 residues in the CDR3. CDR1 is LGHNA, CDR2 YSLEER, per germline. The junction had 5 bases not matched to a gene; V was cut back by 0 bases and J by 0 bases.

About this clone: A junction end diverges from the germline sequence, so it may reflect a read error. The rearrangement joins TRBV2 to TRBJ2-7, with 7 bases matching TRBD1. CDR3 length: 14 residues. CDR1 is SNHLY, CDR2 FYNNEI, per germline. CDR3 protein: CASSNDVSGQTSNF. In DNA, the CDR3 is TGTGCCAGCAGCAATGACGTTTCGGGACAGACAAGCAACTTC.

This chain connects TRBV18 to TRBJ1-2, with D perhaps TRBD1 (5 bases). CDR1 is KGHSH, CDR2 LQKENI, per germline. This CDR3 is built from 15 residues. Trimming removed 2 bases from V and 3 bases from J, with 13 bases in between. CDR3 residues: CASSPAAGSDYGYTF. The CDR3 DNA is TGTGCCAGCTCACCAGCGGCAGGGAGTGACTATGGCTACACCTTC.

The chain combines TRBV10-3 with TRBJ2-1, with TRBD2 identical over 12 bases. CDR1 and CDR2 (germline): ENHRY, SYGVKD. V lost 6 bases and J lost 6; bases outside the gene matches: 6. CDR3 length equals 15 residues. The CDR3 DNA reads TGTGCCATCAGGGAAACTAGCGGGGGGTCCAATGAGCAGTTCTTC. Translated: CAIRETSGGSNEQFF.

The rearrangement joins TRBV2 to TRBJ2-1; D gene unclear. The V gene lost 6 bases and the J gene lost 0 bases, with 12 bases spanning the gap. Germline assignment: CDR1 SNHLY and CDR2 FYNNEI. This CDR3 has 15 amino acids. The DNA for the CDR3 is TGTGCCAGCAGCCTACAGACGAGCTCCTACAATGAGCAGTTCTTC. This gives the protein CASSLQTSSYNEQFF.

The J gene is TRBJ2-3, the V gene TRBV29-1, with TRBD2 matching over 11 bases. CDR1 and CDR2 from the germline V gene are SQVTM and ANQGSEA. The CDR3 totals 15 residues. J lost 3 bases, V lost 6 bases, and 8 bases had no gene match. DNA of the CDR3: TGCAGCGTGACCCCTTTAGCGGGGGGGACAGATACGCAGTATTTT. Translation: CSVTPLAGGTDTQYF.

The rearrangement joins TRBV7-8 to TRBJ2-1; D is unclear. The CDR3 extends over 13 amino acids. Trimming removed 5 bases from V and 7 bases from J, with 12 bases in between. Germline loops: CDR1 SGHVS, CDR2 FQNEAQ. CDR3: CASSPHLYNEQFF. CDR3 DNA sequence: TGTGCCAGCAGCCCCCATTTGTATAATGAGCAGTTCTTC. Together with reference TRBV7-8 and TRBJ2-1, the CDR3 gives the full variable domain: GAGVSQSPRYKVAKRGQDVALRCDPISGHVSLFWYQQALGQGPEFLTYFQNEAQLDKSGLPSDRFFAERPEGSVSTLKIQRTQQEDSAVYLCASSPHLYNEQFFGPGTRLTVL.

This chain connects TRBV5-8 to TRBJ2-3; 10 nucleotides line up with TRBD1. Trimming at V came to 4 bases and at J to 3 bases, leaving 2 bases not matched to a gene. Looked up from germline, CDR1 is SGHTS and CDR2 is YDEGEE. There are 14 residues in the CDR3. In DNA, the CDR3 is TGTGCCAGCAGCGAGGACAGGGGGACAGATACGCAGTATTTT. Residues: CASSEDRGTDTQYF.

The chain uses TRBV18 and TRBJ2-5, with D perhaps matching TRBD2 (6 bases). The CDR3 is 15 residues long. Germline V gene lookup returns CDR1 KGHSH and CDR2 LQKENI. V lost 3 bases and J 0 bases, leaving 11 bases between the germline ends. The CDR3 reads CASSPDYSYQETQYF. DNA of the CDR3: TGTGCCAGCTCACCGGACTATTCGTACCAAGAGACCCAGTACTTC.

The chain is built from TRBV4-1 and TRBJ1-5; 10 nucleotides match TRBD1. CDR3 length: 15 residues. The J segment lost 6 bases and the V segment lost 1 base, leaving 3 bases of the junction unmatched. Germline V gives CDR1 MGHRA, CDR2 YSYEKL. The CDR3 spells CASSQADRGPQPQHF. In DNA, the CDR3 is TGCGCCAGCAGCCAAGCTGACAGGGGGCCTCAGCCCCAGCATTTT.

The CDR3 bases are TGTGCCAGCAGTTCCGCGACGGAGAACACCGGGGAGCTGTTTTTT. Protein sequence: CASSSATENTGELFF. V is TRBV27 and J is TRBJ2-2; D is unclear. This CDR3 contains 15 residues. The V and J ends lost 4 bases and 1 base respectively, with 10 bases between them. Germline V gene sequence: CDR1 MNHEY, CDR2 SMNVEV (reference sequence).

This clone was seen a single time. This rearrangement joins TRBV5-1 to TRBJ2-3, with TRBD1 matching 7 bases. The CDR3 totals 15 residues. Trimming cost V 5 bases and J 3 bases; bases outside gene matches: 9. The germline V gene encodes CDR1 SGHRS and CDR2 YFSETQ. The DNA for the CDR3 is TGCGCCAGCAGTCCAGGGGGTGTTCGAACAGATACGCAGTATTTT. Protein: CASSPGGVRTDTQYF.

This rearrangement joins TRBV6-2 or TRBV6-3 to TRBJ2-6; D possibly uses TRBD1 or TRBD2 (5 bases each). Germline V gene lookup returns CDR1 MNHEY and CDR2 SVGEGT. V dropped 5 bases and J dropped 0 bases, with 14 bases sitting between them. This CDR3 comprises 17 residues. The CDR3 sequence: CASSTRGRNSGANVLTF. DNA of the CDR3: TGTGCCAGCAGTACCCGGGGACGAAACTCTGGGGCCAACGTCCTGACTTTC.

This clone was recorded a few times. The rearrangement uses TRBV5-1 and TRBJ1-4; perhaps TRBD1 as D (5 bases). The CDR3 contains 15 residues. Germline CDR1 and CDR2: SGHRS and YFSETQ. Trimming took off 4 bases at V and 6 bases at J, with 16 bases between the two ends. The CDR3 sequence is CASSLVAQGDEKLFF. The CDR3 coding sequence is TGCGCCAGCAGCCTGGTAGCCCAGGGCGATGAAAAACTGTTTTTT.

This clone was seen a few times. The chain joins TRBV19 to TRBJ2-1; 10 bases are a match to TRBD2. V was pared by 3 bases and J by 8 bases, with 10 bases of the junction left unmatched. The CDR3 loop spans 16 amino acids. In germline, CDR1 is LNHDA, CDR2 SQIVND (reference sequence). The CDR3 bases are TGTGCCAGTAGTATGCCCAGCGGGAGGGCCTGGGATGAGCAGTTCTTC. Amino acid sequence: CASSMPSGRAWDEQFF.

V gene TRBV5-1 combines with J gene TRBJ1-5; tentative D call: TRBD1 (5 bases). The CDR3 sequence is 15 residues long. Between the trimmed V and J ends, which lost 0 bases and 7 bases, there was a span of 14 bases. Per germline, CDR1 SGHRS and CDR2 YFSETQ. The CDR3 is CASSLAGEDGQPQHF. As DNA, the CDR3 is TGCGCCAGCAGCTTGGCGGGGGAGGACGGGCAGCCCCAGCATTTT.

The V gene is TRBV5-4, the J gene TRBJ2-5, with 13 bases fitting TRBD2. Trimming at V came to 3 bases and at J to 0 bases, leaving 2 bases not matched to a gene. The CDR3 consists of 16 residues. Germline V gene lookup returns CDR1 SGHNT and CDR2 YYREEE (reference sequence). The CDR3 sequence is CASSSGLAGDQETQYF. CDR3 coding DNA: TGTGCCAGCAGCTCCGGACTAGCGGGAGACCAAGAGACCCAGTACTTC.

V gene TRBV15 combines with J gene TRBJ2-2; maybe TRBD2 (5 bases). Germline V lookup: CDR1 LNHNV, CDR2 YYDKDF (reference sequence). The ends were cut back, 3 bases at V and 4 bases at J, with 15 bases in the middle. This CDR3 comprises 16 residues. The CDR3 region has the DNA TGTGCCACCAGCAGGCACCTTGAGGGTGGCACCGGGGAGCTGTTTTTT. The encoded protein is CATSRHLEGGTGELFF.